This T cell receptor beta chain comes out of a study of radiation and T cells in renal cell carcinoma. The CDR3 consists of 16 residues. V lost 1 base, J lost 5 bases, and 8 bases stayed unmatched. Germline V lookup: CDR1 LGHNA, CDR2 YSLEER. Only in-frame clones appear in the TCRdb table, and some are missing; sequencing was by immunoSEQ multiplex PCR. This table holds approximately 86,000 clones, around four fifths found once. Time point: blood 4 weeks post-SBRT, at nephrectomy. Treatment: 15 Gy SBRT to primary tumor, nephrectomy 4 weeks later. Nephrectomy followed 15 Gy stereotactic body radiation by 4 weeks. This renal cell carcinoma was of the clear cell type.

The sample was blood, taken from a patient whose treatment included radiotherapy and nephrectomy. V is TRBV4-3 and J is TRBJ2-5; 9 bases map to TRBD2. This sequence was found in a man aged 50 to 59 with renal cell carcinoma. The CDR3 loop is CASSQGPGTSRETQYF. CDR3 sequence (DNA): TGCGCCAGCAGCCAAGGCCCCGGGACTAGCCGGGAGACCCAGTACTTC.